Listed below are T cell receptor beta chains from one sample, sequenced in a study of CD8+ T cells in alopecia areata. Here immunoSEQ multiplex PCR was the method, and the copy in TCRdb shows in-frame clones only, minus some. The table shows around 100,000 clones, with 55% occurring only once. The material sequenced was CD4+ T cells sorted from blood. These receptors all come from a human donor in good health. Each CDR3 is given with its conserved first and last residue. D genes are given only for firm matches. Clone size is stated in some rows and not others, as once, few, many or a class when expanded.

j_call d_call cdr3_length clone_size v_call cdr3_aa cdr3_nt
TRBJ2-3 . 14 . TRBV23-1 CASTSAVHTDTQYF TGCGCCAGCACCTCGGCCGTCCACACAGATACGCAGTATTTT
TRBJ2-5 . 13 . TRBV7-2 CASSLTSLETQYF TGTGCCAGCAGCTTAACTAGCTTGGAGACCCAGTACTTC
TRBJ2-7 . 15 few TRBV29-1 CSVVEGRSLSYEQYF TGCAGCGTTGTGGAAGGCAGGTCACTGTCCTACGAGCAGTACTTC
TRBJ2-3 TRBD2 16 . TRBV5-6 CASSLVLAGATDTQYF TGTGCCAGCAGCTTGGTCCTAGCGGGGGCTACAGATACGCAGTATTTT
TRBJ1-2 . 12 . TRBV18 CASSPDSYGYTF TGTGCCAGCTCACCAGATTCCTATGGCTACACCTTC
TRBJ1-2 TRBD1 14 . TRBV6-6 CASRDWDRDYGYTF TGTGCCAGCAGAGACTGGGACAGGGACTATGGCTACACCTTC
TRBJ1-2 TRBD1 12 few TRBV25-1 CASSADRGGYTF TGTGCCAGCAGTGCGGACAGGGGAGGCTACACCTTC
TRBJ2-1 TRBD2 18 once TRBV25-1 CASSEFPYAGGPHNEQFF TGTGCCAGCAGTGAATTCCCATACGCGGGGGGGCCCCACAATGAGCAGTTCTTC
TRBJ2-5 TRBD2 14 . TRBV11-2 CASSLGVTSGTQYF TGTGCCAGCAGCTTAGGGGTGACTAGCGGAACCCAGTACTTC
TRBJ2-5 . 15 . TRBV5-1 CASSLLGTPQETQYF TGCGCCAGCAGCTTGTTGGGAACACCGCAAGAGACCCAGTACTTC
TRBJ2-7 . 14 once TRBV5-1 CASSLSVAGYEQYF TGCGCCAGCAGCTTGAGTGTAGCAGGCTACGAGCAGTACTTC
TRBJ2-7 . 13 once TRBV15 CATSRGVFDEQYF TGTGCCACCAGCAGAGGGGTCTTCGACGAGCAGTACTTC
TRBJ1-5 TRBD1 16 . TRBV19 CASKGQGPILNQPQHF TGTGCCAGTAAGGGACAGGGTCCTATATTAAATCAGCCCCAGCATTTT
TRBJ2-3 . 11 . TRBV7-2 CASSPGQSQYF TGTGCCAGCAGCCCTGGTCAAAGCCAGTATTTT
TRBJ2-3 TRBD2 15 few TRBV19 CASSPSGGRTDTQYF TGTGCCAGTAGCCCTAGCGGGGGGCGCACAGATACGCAGTATTTT
TRBJ2-1 TRBD1 14 . TRBV10-3 CAISESTGMHEQFF TGTGCCATCAGTGAATCGACAGGGATGCATGAGCAGTTCTTC
TRBJ1-3 TRBD1 16 few TRBV7-8 CASSLRGQGAGNTIYF TGTGCCAGCAGCTTAAGGGGCCAGGGGGCTGGAAACACCATATATTTT
TRBJ2-1 . 14 many TRBV28 CASSLLAEVNEQFF TGTGCCAGCAGTTTATTAGCGGAAGTCAATGAGCAGTTCTTC
TRBJ2-7 . 15 few TRBV7-2 CASSSRGTESYEQYF TGTGCCAGCAGCTCCCGCGGGACCGAATCCTACGAGCAGTACTTC
TRBJ2-2 . 14 few TRBV18 CASSPNSDSGELFF TGTGCCAGCTCACCAAATTCGGACTCCGGGGAGCTGTTTTTT
TRBJ2-5 . 15 . TRBV7-6 CASSLAWRADETQYF TGTGCCAGCAGCTTAGCGTGGAGGGCTGACGAGACCCAGTACTTC
TRBJ2-5 . 14 . TRBV29-1 CSVEKRLLSETQYF TGCAGCGTTGAAAAGCGGTTGCTTAGCGAGACCCAGTACTTC
TRBJ1-5 . 11 few TRBV30 CAWQTVGLQHF TGTGCCTGGCAAACCGTGGGGCTCCAGCATTTT
TRBJ1-1 . 14 . TRBV5-4 CASSLPGMNTEAFF TGTGCCAGCAGCTTGCCGGGGATGAACACTGAAGCTTTCTTT
TRBJ2-2 TRBD1 16 . TRBV10-3 CAIRESGTGETGELFF TGTGCCATCAGGGAGTCCGGGACAGGGGAGACCGGGGAGCTGTTTTTT
TRBJ2-5 . 11 . TRBV20-1 CSATGSETQYF TGCAGTGCTACAGGCAGCGAGACCCAGTACTTC
TRBJ1-5 . 15 . TRBV6-6 CASRSHLVSNQPQHF TGTGCCAGCAGATCACACCTGGTCAGCAATCAGCCCCAGCATTTT